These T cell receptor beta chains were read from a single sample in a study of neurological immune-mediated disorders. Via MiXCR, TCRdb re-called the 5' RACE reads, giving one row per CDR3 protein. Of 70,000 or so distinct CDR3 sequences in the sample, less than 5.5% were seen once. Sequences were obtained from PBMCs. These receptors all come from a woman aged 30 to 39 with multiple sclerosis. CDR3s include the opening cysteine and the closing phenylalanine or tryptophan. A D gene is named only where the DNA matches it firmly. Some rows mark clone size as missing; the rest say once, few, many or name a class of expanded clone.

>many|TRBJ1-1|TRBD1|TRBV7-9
CASSLGDRGSTEAFF
TGTGCCAGCAGCTTAGGGGACAGGGGTTCCACTGAAGCTTTCTTT
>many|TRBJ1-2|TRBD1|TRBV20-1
CSATDRLRWGYTF
TGCAGTGCCACGGACAGGTTGCGTTGGGGCTACACCTTC
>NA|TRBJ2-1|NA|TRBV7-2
CASSATQVYNEQFF
TGTGCCAGCAGCGCGACACAGGTTTACAATGAGCAGTTCTTC
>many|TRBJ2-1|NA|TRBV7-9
CAIPPDSWVHNEQFF
TGTGCCATCCCCCCCGACAGCTGGGTTCACAATGAGCAGTTCTTC
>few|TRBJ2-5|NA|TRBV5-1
CASSLAGQMRQETQYF
TGCGCCAGCAGCTTGGCTGGACAGATGAGACAAGAGACCCAGTACTTC
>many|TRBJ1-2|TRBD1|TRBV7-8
CASSKGQGREGYGYTF
TGTGCCAGCAGCAAGGGACAGGGAAGGGAGGGCTATGGCTACACCTTC
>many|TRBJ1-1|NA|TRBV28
CASSPDLGWEMNTEAFF
TGTGCCAGCAGTCCCGACCTGGGGTGGGAGATGAACACTGAAGCTTTCTTT
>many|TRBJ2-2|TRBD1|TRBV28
CASSSTGGLVGELFF
TGTGCCAGCAGTTCGACAGGGGGATTGGTCGGGGAGCTGTTTTTT
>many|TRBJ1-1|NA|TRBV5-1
CASSLGTPLNTEAFF
TGCGCCAGCAGCTTGGGGACACCCCTGAACACTGAAGCTTTCTTT
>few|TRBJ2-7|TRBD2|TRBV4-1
CASSQEDGGAYEQYF
TGCGCCAGCAGCCAAGAGGACGGGGGGGCTTACGAGCAGTACTTC
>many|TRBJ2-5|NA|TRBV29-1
CSVEGDFMDETQYF
TGCAGCGTTGAAGGGGATTTCATGGATGAGACCCAGTACTTC
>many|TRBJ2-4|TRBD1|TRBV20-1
CSGTGGLAKNIQYF
TGCAGTGGAACAGGGGGACTAGCCAAAAACATTCAGTACTTC
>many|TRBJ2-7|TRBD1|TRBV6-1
CASSLTGTASYEQYF
TGTGCCAGCAGTTTAACCGGGACAGCCTCCTACGAGCAGTACTTC
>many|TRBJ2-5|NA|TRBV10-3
CASQVTESETQYF
TGTGCCAGCCAAGTGACGGAGTCAGAGACCCAGTACTTC
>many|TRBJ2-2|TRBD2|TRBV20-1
CSARDPTGGVLTGELFF
TGCAGTGCTAGAGATCCCACCGGGGGGGTCCTCACCGGGGAGCTGTTTTTT
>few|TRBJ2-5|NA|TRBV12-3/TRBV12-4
CASSSTFTQYF
TGTGCCAGCAGTTCCACTTTTACCCAGTACTTC
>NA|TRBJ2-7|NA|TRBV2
CASRLGGGKQYF
TGTGCCAGCAGGTTAGGCGGTGGAAAGCAGTACTTC
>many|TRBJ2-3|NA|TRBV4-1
CASRHAAALPSDTQYF
TGCGCCAGCAGACACGCGGCGGCGCTCCCGTCAGATACGCAGTATTTT
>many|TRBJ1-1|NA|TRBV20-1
CSAQLGHSNTEAFF
TGCAGTGCCCAATTGGGACATTCGAACACTGAAGCTTTCTTT
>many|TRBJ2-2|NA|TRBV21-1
CASSKVDRGNTGELFF
TGTGCCAGCAGCAAGGTGGACAGGGGGAACACCGGGGAGCTGTTTTTT
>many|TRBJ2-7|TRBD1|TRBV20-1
CSAPRTGGADEQYF
TGCAGTGCTCCCCGGACAGGGGGCGCAGACGAGCAGTACTTC
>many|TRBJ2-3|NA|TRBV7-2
CASSPEADACTDTQYF
TGTGCCAGCAGCCCCGAGGCGGACGCGTGCACAGATACGCAGTATTTT
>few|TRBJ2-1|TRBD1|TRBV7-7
CASSLGWGQGYNEQFF
TGTGCTAGCAGCTTAGGTTGGGGACAGGGCTACAATGAGCAGTTCTTC
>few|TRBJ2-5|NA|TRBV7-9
CASSLGNAQGETQYF
TGTGCCAGCAGCTTAGGGAATGCTCAGGGCGAGACCCAGTACTTC
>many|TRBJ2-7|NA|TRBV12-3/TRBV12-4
CASSFLAGQTYEQYF
TGTGCCAGCAGTTTCCTGGCGGGGCAAACATACGAGCAGTACTTC
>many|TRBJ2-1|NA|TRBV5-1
CASSLRQSPTQVF
TGCGCCAGCAGCTTGCGACAGAGCCCCACTCAGGTCTTC
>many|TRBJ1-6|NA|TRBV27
CASSFVRESPSPLHF
TGTGCCAGCAGTTTCGTCAGGGAATCCCCTTCACCCCTCCACTTT
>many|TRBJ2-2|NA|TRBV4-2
CASSQESTTGELFF
TGTGCCAGCAGCCAAGAATCTACCACCGGGGAGCTGTTTTTT
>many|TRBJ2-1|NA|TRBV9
CASAGLYNEQFF
TGTGCCAGCGCCGGGCTCTACAATGAGCAGTTCTTC
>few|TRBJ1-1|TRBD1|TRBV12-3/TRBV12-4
CASSFGQGNTEAFF
TGTGCCAGCAGTTTTGGACAGGGCAACACTGAAGCTTTCTTT
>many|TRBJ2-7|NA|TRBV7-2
CASSFARGYEQYF
TGTGCCAGCAGCTTTGCCAGGGGTTACGAGCAGTACTTC
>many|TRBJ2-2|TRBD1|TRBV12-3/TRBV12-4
CASSPGTGNTGELFF
TGTGCCAGCAGCCCCGGGACAGGGAACACCGGGGAGCTGTTTTTT
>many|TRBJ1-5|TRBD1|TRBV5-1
CASSPGQGNQPQHF
TGCGCCAGCAGCCCGGGACAGGGCAATCAGCCCCAGCATTTT
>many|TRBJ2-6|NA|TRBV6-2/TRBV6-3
CASSYGSDGANVLTF
TGTGCCAGCAGTTACGGGTCTGATGGGGCCAACGTCCTGACTTTC
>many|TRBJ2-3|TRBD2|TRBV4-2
CASSQVNGLAATDTQYF
TGTGCCAGCAGCCAAGTCAATGGGCTAGCGGCCACAGATACGCAGTATTTT
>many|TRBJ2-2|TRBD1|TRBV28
CASSSPGTGISGELFF
TGTGCCAGCAGTTCCCCCGGGACAGGGATCTCCGGGGAGCTGTTTTTT
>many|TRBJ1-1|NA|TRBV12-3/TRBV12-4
CASSTGQGRGAFF
TGTGCCAGCAGTACAGGGCAGGGCCGAGGGGCTTTCTTT
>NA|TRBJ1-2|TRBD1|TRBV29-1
CSVRDRGHGYTF
TGCAGCGTCCGGGACAGGGGGCATGGCTACACCTTC
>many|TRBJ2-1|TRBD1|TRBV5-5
CASSLGGQGINNEQFF
TGTGCCAGCAGCTTAGGGGGACAGGGGATTAACAATGAGCAGTTCTTC
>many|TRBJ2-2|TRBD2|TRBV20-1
CSARNRLSGAGELFF
TGCAGTGCTAGAAACCGACTAAGCGGGGCCGGGGAGCTGTTTTTT
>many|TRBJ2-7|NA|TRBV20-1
CSAYTGTGSDEQYF
TGCAGTGCTTACACCGGGACCGGGAGTGACGAGCAGTACTTC
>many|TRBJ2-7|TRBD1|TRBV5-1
CASSLPGQGYYEQYF
TGCGCCAGCAGCTTACCGGGACAGGGATATTACGAGCAGTACTTC
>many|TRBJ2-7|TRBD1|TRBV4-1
CASSQEDRENLYEQYF
TGCGCCAGCAGCCAGGAGGACAGGGAGAACCTCTACGAGCAGTACTTC
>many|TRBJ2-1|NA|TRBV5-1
CASGGSNQFF
TGCGCCAGCGGGGGTTCGAACCAATTCTTC
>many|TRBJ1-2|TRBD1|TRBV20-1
CSAVGQDYGYTF
TGCAGTGCTGTCGGACAGGATTATGGCTACACCTTC
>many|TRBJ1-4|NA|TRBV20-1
CSARTHPNSALNEKLFF
TGCAGTGCTAGGACACACCCAAATTCGGCGCTTAATGAAAAACTGTTTTTT
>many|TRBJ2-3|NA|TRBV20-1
CSARLRPTDTQYF
TGCAGTGCTAGATTGCGGCCCACAGATACGCAGTATTTT
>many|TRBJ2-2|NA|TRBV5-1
CASSFQGIATGELFF
TGCGCCAGCAGCTTCCAGGGGATCGCCACCGGGGAGCTGTTTTTT
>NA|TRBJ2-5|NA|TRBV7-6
CASSATPNPRGQETQYF
TGTGCCAGCAGCGCCACCCCGAATCCCCGGGGCCAAGAGACCCAGTACTTC
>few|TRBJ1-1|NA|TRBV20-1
CSGQADTEAFF
TGCAGTGGTCAAGCGGACACTGAAGCTTTCTTT
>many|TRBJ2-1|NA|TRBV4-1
CASSQVLGLYNEQFF
TGCGCCAGCAGCCAGGTTCTCGGCCTCTACAATGAGCAGTTCTTC
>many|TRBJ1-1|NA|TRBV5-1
CASSLDGQLNTEAFF
TGCGCCAGCAGCTTGGACGGACAACTGAACACTGAAGCTTTCTTT